The T cell receptor (beta chain) under discussion was sequenced for a study of cytomegalovirus exposure and HLA in healthy donors. The CDR3 consists of 14 residues. Looked up from germline, CDR1 is MNHNS and CDR2 is SASEGT. With 6 bases clipped from V and 4 bases from J, the junction kept 4 bases outside the gene matches. Both 60 Vbeta primers and 13 Jbeta primers went into the PCR. Clones were read by immunoSEQ multiplex PCR, and TCRdb kept only the in-frame ones, dropping some. In the table there are some 130,000 clones, about 82% of which are singletons. The chain joins TRBV6-1 to TRBJ1-3; 9 bases map to TRBD1. The sequenced sample consisted of PBMCs. The TCR originated in a man aged 25-45 years in good health. The CDR3 nucleotides are TGTGCCAGCAGATTAGACAGGGGGGGAAACACCATATATTTT. It encodes CASRLDRGGNTIYF.